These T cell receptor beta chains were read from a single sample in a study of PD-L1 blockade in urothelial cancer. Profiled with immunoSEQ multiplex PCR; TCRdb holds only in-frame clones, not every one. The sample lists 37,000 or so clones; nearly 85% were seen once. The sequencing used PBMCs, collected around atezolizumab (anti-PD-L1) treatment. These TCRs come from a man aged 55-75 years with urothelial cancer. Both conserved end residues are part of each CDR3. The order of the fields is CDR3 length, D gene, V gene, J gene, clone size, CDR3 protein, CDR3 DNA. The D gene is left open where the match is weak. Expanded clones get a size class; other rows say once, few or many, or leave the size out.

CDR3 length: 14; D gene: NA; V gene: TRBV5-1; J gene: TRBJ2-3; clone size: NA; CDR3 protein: CASSPGTRGDTQYF; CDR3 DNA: TGCGCCAGCAGCCCGGGGACCAGGGGAGATACGCAGTATTTT
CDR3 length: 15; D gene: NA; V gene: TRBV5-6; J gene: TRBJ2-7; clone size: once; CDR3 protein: CASSLSRTIIYEQYF; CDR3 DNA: TGTGCCAGCAGCTTGAGCCGGACAATAATCTACGAGCAGTACTTC
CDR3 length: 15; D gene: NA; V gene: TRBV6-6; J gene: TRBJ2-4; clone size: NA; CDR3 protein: CASKIQGLFENIQYF; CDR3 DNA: TGTGCCAGCAAAATACAGGGCTTGTTTGAAAACATTCAGTACTTC
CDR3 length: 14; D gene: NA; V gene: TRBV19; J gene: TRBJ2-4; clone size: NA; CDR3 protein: CASRPPGAKNIQYF; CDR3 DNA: TGTGCCAGTAGACCCCCCGGGGCCAAAAACATTCAGTACTTC
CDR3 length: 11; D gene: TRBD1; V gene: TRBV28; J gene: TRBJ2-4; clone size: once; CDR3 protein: CASTGGGIQYF; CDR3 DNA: TGTGCCAGTACAGGGGGAGGCATTCAGTACTTC
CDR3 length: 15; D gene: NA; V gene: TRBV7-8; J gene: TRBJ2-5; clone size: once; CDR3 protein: CASRRRWGVEETQYF; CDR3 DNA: TGTGCCAGCAGACGACGATGGGGAGTAGAAGAGACCCAGTACTTC
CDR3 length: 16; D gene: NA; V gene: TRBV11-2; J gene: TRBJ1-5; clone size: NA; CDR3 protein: CASSGGGGLGNQPQHF; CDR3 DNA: TGTGCCAGCAGCGGGGGCGGGGGGCTAGGCAATCAGCCCCAGCATTTT
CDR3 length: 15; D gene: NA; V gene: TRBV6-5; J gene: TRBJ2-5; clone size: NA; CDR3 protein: CASSYGQGERETQYF; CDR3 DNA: TGTGCCAGCAGTTACGGGCAAGGGGAACGGGAGACCCAGTACTTC
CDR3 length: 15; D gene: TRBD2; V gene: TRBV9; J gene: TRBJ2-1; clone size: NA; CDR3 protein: CASSASGQTYNEQFF; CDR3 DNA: TGTGCCAGCAGCGCTAGCGGGCAGACCTACAATGAGCAGTTCTTC
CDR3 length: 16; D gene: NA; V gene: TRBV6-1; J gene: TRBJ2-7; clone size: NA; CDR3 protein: CASSERRGRSSYEQYF; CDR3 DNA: TGTGCCAGCAGTGAAAGGAGAGGGAGGAGCTCCTACGAGCAGTACTTC
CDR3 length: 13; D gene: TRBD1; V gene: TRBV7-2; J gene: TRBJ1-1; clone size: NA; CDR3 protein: CASSSDRGTEAFF; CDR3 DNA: TGTGCCAGCAGCTCCGACAGGGGGACTGAAGCTTTCTTT
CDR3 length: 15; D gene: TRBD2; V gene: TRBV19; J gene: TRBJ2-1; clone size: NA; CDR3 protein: CASGGSSGKKNEQFF; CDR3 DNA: TGTGCCAGTGGGGGATCTAGCGGGAAGAAGAATGAGCAGTTCTTC
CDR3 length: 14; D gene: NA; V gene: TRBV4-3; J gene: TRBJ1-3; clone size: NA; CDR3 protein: CASSQYRFGNTIYF; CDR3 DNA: TGCGCCAGCAGCCAATACAGATTTGGAAACACCATATATTTT
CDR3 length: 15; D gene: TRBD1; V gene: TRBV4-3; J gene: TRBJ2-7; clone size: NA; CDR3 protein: CASSRGGGLPHEQYF; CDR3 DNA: TGCGCCAGCAGCCGAGGGGGCGGTTTGCCCCACGAGCAGTACTTC
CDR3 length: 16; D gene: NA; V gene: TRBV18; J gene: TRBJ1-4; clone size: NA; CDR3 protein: CASSSGQLATNEKLFF; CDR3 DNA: TGTGCCAGCTCATCCGGACAGCTCGCAACTAATGAAAAACTGTTTTTT
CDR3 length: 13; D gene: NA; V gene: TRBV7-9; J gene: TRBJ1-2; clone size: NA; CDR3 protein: CASSLSQNYGYTF; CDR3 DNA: TGTGCCAGCAGCCTATCACAGAACTATGGCTACACCTTC
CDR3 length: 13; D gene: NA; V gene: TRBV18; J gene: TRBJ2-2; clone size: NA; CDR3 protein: CASSTLGAGELFF; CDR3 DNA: TGTGCCAGCAGCACTCTCGGGGCCGGGGAGCTGTTTTTT
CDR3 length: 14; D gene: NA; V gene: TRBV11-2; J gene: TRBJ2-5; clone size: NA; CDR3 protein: CASSSVRGRETQYF; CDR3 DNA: TGTGCCAGCAGCTCCGTCCGGGGGAGGGAGACCCAGTACTTC
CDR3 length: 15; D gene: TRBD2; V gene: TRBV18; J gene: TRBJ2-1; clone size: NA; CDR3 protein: CASSPPRTSGNEQFF; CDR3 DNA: TGTGCCAGCTCACCACCGCGGACTAGCGGGAATGAGCAGTTCTTC
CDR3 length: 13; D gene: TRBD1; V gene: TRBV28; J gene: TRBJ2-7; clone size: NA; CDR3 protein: CASRSTGLYEQYF; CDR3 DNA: TGTGCCAGCAGATCGACAGGGCTTTACGAGCAGTACTTC
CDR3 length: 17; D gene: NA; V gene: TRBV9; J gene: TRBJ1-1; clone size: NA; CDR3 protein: CASSRTTFRIRNTEAFF; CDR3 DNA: TGTGCCAGCAGCCGTACAACATTCAGGATAAGGAACACTGAAGCTTTCTTT
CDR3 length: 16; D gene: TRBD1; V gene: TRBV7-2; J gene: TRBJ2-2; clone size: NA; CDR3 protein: CASSPRTGGPTGELFF; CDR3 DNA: TGTGCCAGCAGCCCGAGGACAGGGGGCCCCACCGGGGAGCTGTTTTTT
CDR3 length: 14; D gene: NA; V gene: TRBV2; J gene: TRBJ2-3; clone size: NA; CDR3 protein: CASSPLGNTDTQYF; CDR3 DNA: TGTGCCAGCAGTCCCCTCGGGAACACAGATACGCAGTATTTT
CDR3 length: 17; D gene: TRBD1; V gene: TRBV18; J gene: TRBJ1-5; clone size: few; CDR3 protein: CASSPPEAGGRNQPQHF; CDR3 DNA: TGTGCCAGCTCACCACCGGAGGCAGGGGGGCGCAATCAGCCCCAGCATTTT
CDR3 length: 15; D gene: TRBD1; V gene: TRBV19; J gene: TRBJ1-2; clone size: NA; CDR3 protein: CASSGWTGGVSGYTF; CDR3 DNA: TGTGCCAGTAGTGGATGGACAGGGGGCGTTAGTGGCTACACCTTC
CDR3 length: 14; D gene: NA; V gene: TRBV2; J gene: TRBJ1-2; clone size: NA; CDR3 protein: CASSVYRESDGYTF; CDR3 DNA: TGTGCCAGCAGTGTTTACAGGGAAAGTGATGGCTACACCTTC
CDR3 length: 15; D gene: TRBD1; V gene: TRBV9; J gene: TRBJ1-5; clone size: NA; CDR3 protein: CASSPFDRVNQPQHF; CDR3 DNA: TGTGCCAGCAGCCCTTTCGACAGGGTCAATCAGCCCCAGCATTTT
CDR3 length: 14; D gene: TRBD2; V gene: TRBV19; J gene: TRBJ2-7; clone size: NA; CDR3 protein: CASSRLAGGYEQYF; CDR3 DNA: TGTGCCAGTAGTAGGCTAGCGGGAGGATACGAGCAGTACTTC
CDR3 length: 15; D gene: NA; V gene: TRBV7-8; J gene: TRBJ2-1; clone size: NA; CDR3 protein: CASSLAVVAPNEQFF; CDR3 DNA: TGTGCCAGCAGCTTAGCTGTAGTAGCGCCGAATGAGCAGTTCTTC
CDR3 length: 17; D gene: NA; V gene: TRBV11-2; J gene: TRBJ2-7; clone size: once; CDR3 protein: CASSSEQRGWSSYEQYF; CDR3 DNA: TGTGCCAGCAGCTCCGAGCAGAGGGGGTGGAGCTCCTACGAGCAGTACTTC
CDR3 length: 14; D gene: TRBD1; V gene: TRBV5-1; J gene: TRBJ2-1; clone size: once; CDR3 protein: CASSLDRGYNEQFF; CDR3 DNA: TGCGCCAGCAGCTTGGACAGGGGCTACAATGAGCAGTTCTTC
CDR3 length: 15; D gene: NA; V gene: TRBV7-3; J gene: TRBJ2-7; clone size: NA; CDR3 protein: CASSPRDSGSYEQYF; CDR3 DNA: TGTGCCAGCAGCCCCCGGGACTCCGGCTCCTACGAGCAGTACTTC
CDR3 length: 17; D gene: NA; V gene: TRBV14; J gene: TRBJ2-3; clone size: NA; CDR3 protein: CASSQVRGTLNTDTQYF; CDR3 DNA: TGTGCCAGCAGCCAAGTCAGAGGGACACTTAACACAGATACGCAGTATTTT
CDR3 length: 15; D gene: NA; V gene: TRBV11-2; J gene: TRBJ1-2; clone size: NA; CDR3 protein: CASSLDWAGPYGYTF; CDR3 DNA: TGTGCCAGCAGCTTAGATTGGGCGGGACCATATGGCTACACCTTC
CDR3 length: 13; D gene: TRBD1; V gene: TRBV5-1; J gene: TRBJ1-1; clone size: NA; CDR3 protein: CASSDQGAGEAFF; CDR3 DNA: TGCGCCAGCAGCGATCAGGGGGCCGGTGAAGCTTTCTTT
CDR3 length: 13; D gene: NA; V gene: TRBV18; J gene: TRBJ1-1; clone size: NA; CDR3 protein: CASCRVMNTEAFF; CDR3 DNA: TGTGCCAGCTGCAGGGTTATGAACACTGAAGCTTTCTTT
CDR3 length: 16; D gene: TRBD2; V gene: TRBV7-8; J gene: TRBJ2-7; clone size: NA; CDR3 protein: CASSVGTSGSGSEQYF; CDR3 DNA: TGTGCCAGCAGCGTCGGGACTAGCGGGAGCGGTAGTGAGCAGTACTTC
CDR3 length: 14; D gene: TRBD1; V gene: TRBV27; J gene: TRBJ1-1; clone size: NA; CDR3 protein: CASSRPGGSTEAFF; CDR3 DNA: TGTGCCAGCTCCCGCCCAGGGGGAAGCACTGAAGCTTTCTTT